These T cell receptor beta chains were read from a single sample in a study of T-cell memory formation after mild COVID-19. TCRdb recomputed calls from the 5' RACE reads with MiXCR, one row per CDR3 protein. The data show about 190,000 distinct CDR3 sequences, around 16% seen once. Material for sequencing was PBMCs or a T cell subset sorted from them (not recorded which). Every receptor here comes from an adult woman who had mild COVID-19 (a few samples of this study predate the infection). Cell type and time point are not known. CDR3s include the opening cysteine and the closing phenylalanine or tryptophan. Each record gives: CDR3 DNA, CDR3 protein, clone size, V gene, J gene, D gene. The D gene is left open where the match is weak. The size field is filled for only some rows; it gives once, few, many or a size class.

TGTGCCACCAGTGATGGGACAGGGAGTTTTCACGAGCAGTACTTC	CATSDGTGSFHEQYF	NA	TRBV24-1	TRBJ2-7	TRBD1
TGCGCCAGCAGCTTGGGATCCGACAGGGGCGGGGAGCAGTACTTC	CASSLGSDRGGEQYF	few	TRBV5-1	TRBJ2-7	TRBD1
TGCGCCAGCCAACAGGGTTCGGAATACGAAGCTTTCTTT	CASQQGSEYEAFF	NA	TRBV5-1	TRBJ1-1	NA
TGTGCCAGCAGCTTAGTGGGTGCCGATGAGCAGTTCTTC	CASSLVGADEQFF	NA	TRBV7-7	TRBJ2-1	NA
TGTGCCAGCAGCTTAGCGGGGGACCCCGCCTACGAGCAGTACTTC	CASSLAGDPAYEQYF	NA	TRBV7-2	TRBJ2-7	NA
TGTGCCAGCAGCCAACTAGCGGGAGGCCCCGCGAACACCGGGGAGCTGTTTTTT	CASSQLAGGPANTGELFF	NA	TRBV7-9	TRBJ2-2	TRBD2
TGCAGTGCTTCACGATTAGATGGGGCGGACAATGAGCAGTTCTTC	CSASRLDGADNEQFF	NA	TRBV20-1	TRBJ2-1	NA
TGTGCCAGCAGTTCCTTTGCAGCGAGAAACACTGAAGCTTTCTTT	CASSSFAARNTEAFF	NA	TRBV6-2/TRBV6-3	TRBJ1-1	NA
TGTGCCAGCACTAAACGGCTAGCGGGGAACACCGGGGAGCTGTTTTTT	CASTKRLAGNTGELFF	NA	TRBV6-2/TRBV6-3	TRBJ2-2	TRBD2
TGTGCCAGCAGCGAAACTAGCGGGAGCTGGGAGACCCAGTACTTC	CASSETSGSWETQYF	NA	TRBV7-2	TRBJ2-5	TRBD2
TGCGCCAGCAGCCAATTCTCGGGACTCAGGGAGAGCACTGAAGCTTTCTTT	CASSQFSGLRESTEAFF	NA	TRBV4-1	TRBJ1-1	NA
TGTGCCAGCAGCCGAGCGGCAGGGTCGGTTGGTGAGCAGTTCTTC	CASSRAAGSVGEQFF	NA	TRBV7-2	TRBJ2-1	NA
TGTGCCAGCAGTTACACCCGGCAGTTTGAACCTTTCTTT	CASSYTRQFEPFF	NA	TRBV6-6	TRBJ1-1	NA
TGCAGTGCTAGGCGGGGTGGTAGCGGCACAGATACGCAGTATTTT	CSARRGGSGTDTQYF	few	TRBV20-1	TRBJ2-3	NA
TGCGCCAGCAGCTTAGGATTTTCCACAGATACGCAGTATTTT	CASSLGFSTDTQYF	few	TRBV5-1	TRBJ2-3	NA
TGTGCCAGCAGCGCAACTAGCGGGGCCTACAATGAGCAGTTCTTC	CASSATSGAYNEQFF	medium-sized	TRBV5-5	TRBJ2-1	TRBD2
TGTGCCAGCGGGCCCGGCCAGGTCGGCTCTGAAGCTTTCTTT	CASGPGQVGSEAFF	NA	TRBV6-5	TRBJ1-1	NA
TGTGCCAGCAGCCGAACAGTTAGGGGGGCCCAGTACTTC	CASSRTVRGAQYF	NA	TRBV3-1	TRBJ2-5	NA
TGTGCCAGCAGCCAAGATTTGTTTCAGCCCCAGCATTTT	CASSQDLFQPQHF	NA	TRBV14	TRBJ1-5	NA
TGCAGCGTGCCGGACTTAGGGGATGAAAAACTGTTTTTT	CSVPDLGDEKLFF	few	TRBV29-1	TRBJ1-4	NA
TGCGCCAGCAGCTTGGGTTGGTTTAACGAGCAGTACTTC	CASSLGWFNEQYF	few	TRBV5-1	TRBJ2-7	NA
TGTGCCAGCAGTTTGGGACAGACGGTTGAAAAACTGTTTTTT	CASSLGQTVEKLFF	few	TRBV2	TRBJ1-4	TRBD1
TGTGCCAGCACAGGGAACAGGGTGAACACCGGGGAGCTGTTTTTT	CASTGNRVNTGELFF	NA	TRBV18	TRBJ2-2	NA
TGCAGTGTCCCGGGACAGCCGACTAACGAGCAGTACTTC	CSVPGQPTNEQYF	many	TRBV20-1	TRBJ2-7	TRBD1
TGTGCCAGCTCTCGACAGGGGAGCGAAAACACCATATATTTT	CASSRQGSENTIYF	NA	TRBV6-5	TRBJ1-3	TRBD1
TGTGCCAGCAGACTTAGCGGGAGGGACGAAGGCAATGAGCAGTTCTTC	CASRLSGRDEGNEQFF	NA	TRBV3-1	TRBJ2-1	TRBD2
TGCAGTGCTAGAGATCCTGCCCCGACTAGCGGCTACAATGAGCAGTTCTTC	CSARDPAPTSGYNEQFF	NA	TRBV20-1	TRBJ2-1	TRBD2
TGCGCCAGCAGCTTGGGTAGCTACCGAAACTCCTACGAGCAGTACTTC	CASSLGSYRNSYEQYF	NA	TRBV5-1	TRBJ2-7	NA
TGTGCCAGCAGCCAAGTAGGGAGACGGATACAGAACACTGAAGCTTTCTTT	CASSQVGRRIQNTEAFF	NA	TRBV4-2	TRBJ1-1	NA
TGTGCCAGCTCACCAAACAGGGGGCTCCAAGAGACCCAGTACTTC	CASSPNRGLQETQYF	few	TRBV18	TRBJ2-5	TRBD1
TGTGCCAGCAGCCCCCGAGGGGACCGGAGCTCCTACGAGCAGTACTTC	CASSPRGDRSSYEQYF	NA	TRBV9	TRBJ2-7	NA
TGCGCCAGCAGCCATCCGGGGACCACCTACGAGCAGTACTTC	CASSHPGTTYEQYF	NA	TRBV4-1	TRBJ2-7	NA
TGTGCCAGCAGCCAGGGGACTATTGAGCAGTTCTTC	CASSQGTIEQFF	NA	TRBV12-3/TRBV12-4	TRBJ2-1	NA
TGCGCCAGCAGCTCCCGCCCGGGAGGGTCGAGGCACACTGAAGCTTTCTTT	CASSSRPGGSRHTEAFF	few	TRBV5-1	TRBJ1-1	NA
TGTGCCTGGAGTAAAAGGCGCGAGCAGTACTTC	CAWSKRREQYF	few	TRBV30	TRBJ2-7	NA
TGTGCCAGCAGCGAGAGGGGGTTCAGGAATGAAAAACTGTTTTTT	CASSERGFRNEKLFF	few	TRBV7-2	TRBJ1-4	NA
TGTGCCACCAGTGACCAGGGGAGAAATGAGCAGTTCTTC	CATSDQGRNEQFF	NA	TRBV24-1	TRBJ2-1	NA
TGTGCTAGTGGTTTCTCCGCGTTACGGGACTATAGCAATCAGCCCCAGCATTTT	CASGFSALRDYSNQPQHF	NA	TRBV12-5	TRBJ1-5	NA
TGTGCCAGCAGCCAAGACGGGATATCGGGCACAGATACGCAGTATTTT	CASSQDGISGTDTQYF	few	TRBV4-2	TRBJ2-3	NA
TGTGCCAGCAGCCTGGGGGCCAAATACGAGCAGTACTTC	CASSLGAKYEQYF	NA	TRBV6-6	TRBJ2-7	NA
TGCGCCAGCAGCACTAACCGGGACTACCAAGAGACCCAGTACTTC	CASSTNRDYQETQYF	NA	TRBV5-1	TRBJ2-5	NA
TGCAGCGTTGGATTCCAGCCCAATCAGCCCCAGCATTTT	CSVGFQPNQPQHF	few	TRBV29-1	TRBJ1-5	NA
TGCGCCAGCAGCTTGGGAAGCGGGGGAAGCAATGAGCAGTTCTTC	CASSLGSGGSNEQFF	NA	TRBV5-1	TRBJ2-1	TRBD2